These 3 T cell receptor beta chains were all obtained from the same sample, sequenced in a study of vaccination and CD4 T cells after COVID-19 (dated by TCRdb to between 2022 and 2023). According to the study, the label for this sample's treatment or condition signals: roughly ten-day PBMC culture with coronavirus spike peptide pools or control peptides (ViraFEST assay). CD4+ T cells from unexposed donors were collected before the COVID-19 pandemic (2011-2018). Libraries were made using PCR. Sequencing was performed on an Illumina iSeq 100. DNA from cultured CD4+ T cells underwent TCR sequencing with the Oncomine TCR Beta short-read assay at the Johns Hopkins FTIC core. The public reads were quality trimmed at Q25 with fastp and then assembled into clones with MiXCR by TCRdb, keeping productive beta chains. Each entry merges the rows of one CDR3 protein and shows their most common DNA and genes. The sample yields nearly 5,500 distinct CDR3 sequences; about 34% were counted once. In total, the top ten clones hold around 24% of the sample.

Antigen specificity for these receptors is unknown. The sequencing input was CD4+ T cells from blood, cultured in vitro. These receptor sequences come from a human donor in good health.

This clonotype appeared a few times. The chain employs TRBV7-6 and TRBJ1-1; D perhaps matches TRBD1 (6 bases). Germline values: CDR1 SGHVS, CDR2 FNYEAQ. Trimming stripped 4 bases from V and 7 bases from J, with 10 bases between. The CDR3 loop spans 12 amino acids. The CDR3 is CASSSDSYEAFF. The CDR3 DNA sequence: TGTGCCAGCAGCTCGGACAGCTATGAAGCTTTCTTT.

There are a few counts of this clonotype. J is TRBJ1-1 and V is TRBV2; D possibly corresponds to TRBD1 (5 bases). The CDR3 consists of 13 residues. V shed 8 bases and J shed 4 bases, with 14 bases lying between them. Germline V lookup: CDR1 SNHLY, CDR2 FYNNEI. The CDR3 reads CASAGLPFTEAFF. The CDR3 DNA follows: TGTGCCAGCGCAGGGCTTCCTTTCACTGAAGCTTTCTTT.

This clonotype was detected once. The chain uses TRBV10-1 and TRBJ1-1; a possible D gene is TRBD1 (5 bases). The CDR3 covers 14 residues. Germline CDR1 WNHNN, CDR2 SYGVQD (reference sequence). V shed 4 bases and J shed 0 bases, with 9 bases lying between them. The CDR3 DNA sequence: TGCGCCAGCAGTGCCGGGACTTTGAACACTGAAGCTTTCTTT. This translates into CASSAGTLNTEAFF.